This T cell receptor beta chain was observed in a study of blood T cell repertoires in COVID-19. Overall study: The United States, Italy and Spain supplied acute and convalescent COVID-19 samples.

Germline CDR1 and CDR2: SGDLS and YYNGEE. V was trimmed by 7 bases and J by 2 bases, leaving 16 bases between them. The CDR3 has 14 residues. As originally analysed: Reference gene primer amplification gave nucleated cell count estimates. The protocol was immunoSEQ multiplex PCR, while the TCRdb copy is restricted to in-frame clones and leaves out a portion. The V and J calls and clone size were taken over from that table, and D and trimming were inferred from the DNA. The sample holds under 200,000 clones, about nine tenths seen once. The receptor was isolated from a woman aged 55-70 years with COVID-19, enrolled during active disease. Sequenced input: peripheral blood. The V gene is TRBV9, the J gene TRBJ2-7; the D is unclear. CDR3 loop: CASSPNSNPYEQYF. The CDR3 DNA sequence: TGTGCCAGCTCCCCTAACAGCAACCCCTACGAGCAGTACTTC.